The 31 T cell receptor beta chains listed next were all sequenced from one sample in a study of cytomegalovirus exposure and HLA in healthy donors (dated by TCRdb to 2016 to 2017). Receptors were amplified or captured by the immunoSEQ multiplex PCR assay. The multiplex PCR relied on a mix of 60 forward primers for TCR Vbeta segments and 13 reverse primers for TCR Jbeta segments. The clones in this table, taken by TCRdb from immuneACCESS, are in-frame only. Not every clone is retained; where verified, under half of the shortfall comes from an unresolved V gene, and the cause of the rest is unknown. In all, the sample holds about 120,000 clones, and 76% of those were seen once. The top ten clones comprise around 12% of the sample. Source material: PBMCs. Source of these receptors: a woman aged 40-49 years in good health and CMV-seropositive.

The V call is TRBV6-1, the J call TRBJ2-7; D possibly corresponds to TRBD2 (6 bases). Germline CDR1 is MNHNS and CDR2 is SASEGT. The CDR3 loop spans 13 amino acids. Trimming took off 4 bases at V and 3 bases at J, with 10 bases between the two ends. CDR3 sequence (DNA): TGTGCCAGCAGTGTTGGAGGGTTCTACGAGCAGTACTTC. Its translation is CASSVGGFYEQYF.

The chain couples TRBV2 to TRBJ1-5, with 10 bases identical to TRBD1. The CDR3 extends over 15 amino acids. V was clipped by 6 bases and J by 4 bases; unmatched bases: 6. The germline V gene has CDR1 SNHLY and CDR2 FYNNEI. The CDR3 spells CASSGGQGSNQPQHF. The CDR3 DNA reads as TGTGCCAGCAGCGGGGGACAGGGGAGTAATCAGCCCCAGCATTTT.

V usage is TRBV19 and J usage is TRBJ1-2; tentatively, D is TRBD1 (5 bases). Trimming took 7 bases from V and 5 from J, leaving 8 bases between them. The CDR3 contains 11 residues. CDR1 and CDR2 from the germline V gene are LNHDA and SQIVND (reference sequence). The CDR3 bases are TGTGCCAGTAACCCAGGGTATGGCTACACCTTC. It specifies CASNPGYGYTF.

In this sample, this clone turned up once. The V gene is TRBV30, the J gene TRBJ2-2; TRBD1 matches at 8 bases. CDR3 size: 14 residues. With V trimmed by 1 base and J by 7 bases, 5 bases remained unmatched. Germline-derived CDR1 and CDR2 are GTSNPN and SVGIG (reference sequence). CDR3 coding DNA: TGTGCCTGGAGTGGGACAGGGAGAGACGGGGAGCTGTTTTTT. Amino acids: CAWSGTGRDGELFF.

The chain joins TRBV29-1 to TRBJ1-1; a possible D gene is TRBD1 (5 bases). The germline CDR1 and CDR2 sequences are SQVTM and ANQGSEA. The CDR3 loop spans 13 amino acids. V was trimmed by 6 bases and J by 3 bases, leaving 14 bases between them. CDR3 nucleotides: TGCAGCGTGCACTTCGGACAACACACTGAAGCTTTCTTT. Its translation: CSVHFGQHTEAFF.

The chain recombines TRBV18 with TRBJ2-3, with D possibly matching TRBD2 (7 bases). The length of the CDR3 is 15 residues. The germline V gene encodes CDR1 KGHSH and CDR2 LQKENI. The V and J ends lost 3 bases and 2 bases respectively, with 12 bases between them. The CDR3 nucleotides are TGTGCCAGCTCACCCTCGGGGGGCTCCACAGATACGCAGTATTTT. Protein: CASSPSGGSTDTQYF.

V usage is TRBV4-2 and J usage is TRBJ1-1; 9 nucleotides line up with TRBD1. The germline V gene has CDR1 LGHNA and CDR2 YNFKEQ. CDR3 size: 15 residues. With V trimmed by 1 base and J by 4 bases, 4 bases remained unmatched. As DNA, the CDR3 is TGTGCCAGCAGCCAAGTACAGGGGGCTGGCACTGAAGCTTTCTTT. This codes for CASSQVQGAGTEAFF.

The chain employs TRBV6-5 and TRBJ2-7, with no clear D. This CDR3 has 13 residues. CDR1 is MNHEY, CDR2 SVGAGI, per germline. V lost 1 base, J lost 0 bases, and 4 bases lay in between. CDR3: CASSYYNSYEQYF. Written as DNA, the CDR3 is TGTGCCAGCAGTTACTACAACTCCTACGAGCAGTACTTC.

This chain joins TRBV27 and TRBJ2-3; maybe TRBD2 (5 bases). CDR1 MNHEY and CDR2 SMNVEV come from the germline V gene (reference sequence). The CDR3 is made up of 11 amino acids. The ends were cut back, 5 bases at V and 5 bases at J, with 5 bases in the middle. The CDR3 region is CASSGRDTQYF. As DNA, the CDR3 is TGTGCCAGCAGTGGGAGAGATACGCAGTATTTT.

The gene calls are TRBV5-1 and TRBJ1-1, with 7 nucleotides matching TRBD1. The CDR3 is made up of 14 amino acids. V lost 4 bases to trimming and J lost 1 base; unmatched junction nucleotides: 4. Per the germline V gene, CDR1 is SGHRS and CDR2 is YFSETQ. CDR3 DNA: TGCGCCAGCAGCCCAGGGGGTCCGAACACTGAAGCTTTCTTT. The encoded protein is CASSPGGPNTEAFF.

V gene TRBV6-4 combines with J gene TRBJ2-5; 10 bases are a match to TRBD1. The trim removed 7 bases at V and 3 bases at J, leaving 11 bases unmatched. From germline, CDR1 is MRHNA and CDR2 SNTAGT. The CDR3 runs to 16 residues. CDR3 DNA sequence: TGTGCCAGCATGGTAAAGGGGACAGGGGACGAAGAGACCCAGTACTTC. Residues: CASMVKGTGDEETQYF.

The chain employs TRBV6-1 and TRBJ2-3, with 11 bases fitting TRBD2. The CDR3 spans 20 residues. Germline V gene sequence: CDR1 MNHNS, CDR2 SASEGT. Germline trimming cut 2 bases from V and 0 bases from J; bases unmatched to any gene: 13. Here the CDR3 reads CASSESISGGALFSTDTQYF. The CDR3 DNA reads TGTGCCAGCAGTGAAAGTATTAGCGGGGGGGCTCTGTTCAGCACAGATACGCAGTATTTT.

CDR3 DNA sequence: TGTGCCAGCAGTGGGACAGGGGCAAGCTCCTATAATTCACCCCTCCACTTT. Translation gives CASSGTGASSYNSPLHF. This rearrangement joins TRBV6-1 to TRBJ1-6; 9 nucleotides match TRBD1. The V gene end was trimmed by 4 bases and the J gene end by 0 bases; junction bases not matched to a gene: 4. Germline loops: CDR1 MNHNS, CDR2 SASEGT. This CDR3 is 17 amino acids long.

The chain employs TRBV4-1 and TRBJ1-3, with D possibly matching TRBD1 (5 bases). This CDR3 spans 18 amino acids. Germline loops: CDR1 MGHRA, CDR2 YSYEKL. With 4 bases removed from V and 1 base from J, the gap between germline ends came to 20 bases. The CDR3 loop reads CASSPTQGGLGSGNTIYF. The CDR3 DNA reads as TGCGCCAGCAGCCCAACTCAGGGAGGTCTGGGGTCTGGAAACACCATATATTTT.

CDR3 amino acids: CATSRVWGELDEKLFF. CDR3 coding DNA: TGTGCCACCAGCAGGGTGTGGGGGGAACTAGATGAAAAACTGTTTTTT. The chain employs TRBV15 and TRBJ1-4; D is perhaps TRBD1 (5 bases). The CDR3 is made up of 16 amino acids. Per germline, CDR1 LNHNV and CDR2 YYDKDF (reference sequence). Trimming shortened V by 3 bases and J by 6 bases, and 17 bases separated the two germline ends.

The chain has TRBV5-6 and TRBJ2-7; 10 bases agree with TRBD1. The CDR3 contains 18 residues. Germline CDR1 SGHDT, CDR2 YYEEEE. The junction had 18 bases not matched to a gene; V was cut back by 3 bases and J by 6 bases. The CDR3 coding sequence is TGTGCCAGCAGCTCGCCCGCCGGGACAGGGGACGCCTTGGGCGAGCAGTACTTC. The encoded protein is CASSSPAGTGDALGEQYF.

V usage is TRBV5-6 and J usage is TRBJ2-3; TRBD1 is a possible D gene (6 bases). The V end was cut by 0 bases, the J end by 3 bases, with 17 bases between. The CDR3 spans 17 residues. Germline values: CDR1 SGHDT, CDR2 YYEEEE. CDR3 bases: TGTGCCAGCAGCTTGGGGGACACCTTCAGGTGGACAGATACGCAGTATTTT. Protein product: CASSLGDTFRWTDTQYF.

V usage is TRBV7-9 and J usage is TRBJ2-1; TRBD1 might be the D (5 bases). Germline CDR1 and CDR2: SEHNR and FQNEAQ (reference sequence). This CDR3 has 16 amino acids. V lost 1 base and J lost 0, with 10 bases in between. CDR3 sequence reads: CASSLGGPLSYNEQFF. The CDR3 nucleotides read TGTGCCAGCAGCTTAGGGGGCCCCCTCTCCTACAATGAGCAGTTCTTC.

The V call is TRBV15, the J call TRBJ2-1, with D possibly being TRBD1 (5 bases). The V and J ends lost 0 bases and 14 bases respectively, with 17 bases between them. Per germline, CDR1 LNHNV and CDR2 YYDKDF (reference sequence). The CDR3 has 14 residues. CDR3 region: CATSRDLIGVTEFF. The CDR3 DNA reads as TGTGCCACCAGCAGAGATTTAATAGGGGTGACCGAGTTCTTC.

The rearrangement joins TRBV7-6 to TRBJ2-3; D gene ambiguous. V lost 5 bases and J 2 bases, leaving 14 bases between the germline ends. This CDR3 is 15 amino acids long. The V gene's germline CDR1 is SGHVS and CDR2 FNYEAQ. The CDR3 coding sequence is TGTGCCAGCAGCCGTTACCCGGGTTCCACAGATACGCAGTATTTT. Protein: CASSRYPGSTDTQYF.

The chain couples TRBV10-1 to TRBJ2-1, with D possibly TRBD2 on 6 matching bases. CDR1 WNHNN and CDR2 SYGVQD come from the germline V gene (reference sequence). With 3 bases removed from V and 5 bases from J, the gap between germline ends came to 17 bases. The CDR3 has 16 amino acids. The CDR3 DNA sequence: TGCGCCAGCAGTGACCCGGGACTCCCAGGCGACAATGAGCAGTTCTTC. Encoded protein: CASSDPGLPGDNEQFF.

The CDR3 is CASRPQGSGNTIYF. CDR3 sequence (DNA): TGTGCCAGCAGGCCACAGGGCTCTGGAAACACCATATATTTT. The chain joins TRBV6-1 to TRBJ1-3; tentatively, D is TRBD1 (6 bases). The germline V and J ends were trimmed by 6 bases and 0 bases, with 9 bases remaining between them. Germline V gene sequence: CDR1 MNHNS, CDR2 SASEGT. There are 14 residues in the CDR3.

This clone came up once. The DNA of the CDR3 is TGTGCCAGCAGCAGCAGGGACAGGGCGAACTATGGCTACACCTTC. Translated: CASSSRDRANYGYTF. The chain carries TRBV7-8 and TRBJ1-2, with 9 bases that match TRBD1. J lost 2 bases, V lost 5 bases, and 6 bases had no gene match. Germline V gives CDR1 SGHVS, CDR2 FQNEAQ. The CDR3 has 15 residues.

The rearrangement uses TRBV9 and TRBJ1-3; D is perhaps TRBD1 (5 bases). Germline CDR1 SGDLS, CDR2 YYNGEE. The V and J ends lost 0 bases and 3 bases respectively, with 19 bases between them. The CDR3 runs to 18 residues. CDR3 sequence reads: CASSVGPALGVGGNTIYF. Here the CDR3 DNA reads TGTGCCAGCAGCGTAGGCCCCGCGTTAGGGGTGGGTGGAAACACCATATATTTT.

This sequence joins TRBV7-9 and TRBJ2-1, with a possible D match to TRBD1 (5 bases). Germline-derived CDR1 and CDR2 are SEHNR and FQNEAQ (reference sequence). The CDR3 contains 14 residues. V lost 6 bases to trimming and J lost 6 bases, with 15 bases between them. CDR3 sequence (DNA): TGTGCCAGCAGTTGGGGCGCGCGCGGCAATGAGCAGTTCTTC. Translated, it gives CASSWGARGNEQFF.

This clone was seen a few times. V and J are TRBV27 and TRBJ2-5; D remains ambiguous. The germline CDR1 and CDR2 sequences are MNHEY and SMNVEV (reference sequence). V dropped 8 bases and J dropped 4 bases, with 11 bases sitting between them. CDR3 size: 12 residues. This CDR3 is CASPYPGETQYF. CDR3 bases: TGTGCCAGCCCTTACCCAGGAGAGACCCAGTACTTC.

The chain combines TRBV5-1 with TRBJ2-5; 9 bases are a match to TRBD1. This CDR3 spans 15 amino acids. Germline assignment: CDR1 SGHRS and CDR2 YFSETQ. Trimming took 2 bases from V and 4 from J; bases not matched to a gene: 6. The CDR3 here is CASSLGTGRGETQYF. The CDR3 nucleotides read TGCGCCAGCAGCTTAGGGACAGGGAGGGGAGAGACCCAGTACTTC.

The genes are TRBV6-5 and TRBJ1-2; D is undetermined. Trimming shortened V by 6 bases and J by 2 bases, and 10 bases separated the two germline ends. Germline-derived CDR1 and CDR2 are MNHEY and SVGAGI. The length of the CDR3 is 13 residues. CDR3 protein: CASSQTVNYGYTF. The CDR3 DNA sequence: TGTGCCAGCAGCCAAACGGTGAACTATGGCTACACCTTC.

The genes are TRBV6-1 and TRBJ2-3; tentatively, D is TRBD1 (6 bases). Germline CDR1 is MNHNS and CDR2 is SASEGT. Trimming cost V 3 bases and J 2 bases, with 12 bases left between them. The CDR3 is 15 residues long. The CDR3 sequence is CASSDVGATTDTQYF. The CDR3 coding sequence is TGTGCCAGCAGTGATGTGGGGGCCACCACAGATACGCAGTATTTT.

This chain joins TRBV18 and TRBJ1-2; 10 bases align to TRBD1. The CDR3 length is 15 residues. Trimming took 0 bases from V and 8 from J; bases not matched to a gene: 6. Germline CDR1 and CDR2: KGHSH and LQKENI. The CDR3 coding sequence is TGTGCCAGCTCACCACCTAGCGACAGGGGGCAAGGCTACACCTTC. It specifies CASSPPSDRGQGYTF.

The rearrangement uses TRBV9 and TRBJ1-1, with D possibly TRBD1 on 6 matching bases. V lost 0 bases and J 3 bases, leaving 21 bases between the germline ends. This CDR3 has 18 amino acids. The V gene's germline CDR1 is SGDLS and CDR2 YYNGEE. CDR3 region: CASSVEGLGGGPYTEAFF. The CDR3, as DNA: TGTGCCAGCAGCGTAGAAGGCTTGGGGGGGGGCCCTTACACTGAAGCTTTCTTT.